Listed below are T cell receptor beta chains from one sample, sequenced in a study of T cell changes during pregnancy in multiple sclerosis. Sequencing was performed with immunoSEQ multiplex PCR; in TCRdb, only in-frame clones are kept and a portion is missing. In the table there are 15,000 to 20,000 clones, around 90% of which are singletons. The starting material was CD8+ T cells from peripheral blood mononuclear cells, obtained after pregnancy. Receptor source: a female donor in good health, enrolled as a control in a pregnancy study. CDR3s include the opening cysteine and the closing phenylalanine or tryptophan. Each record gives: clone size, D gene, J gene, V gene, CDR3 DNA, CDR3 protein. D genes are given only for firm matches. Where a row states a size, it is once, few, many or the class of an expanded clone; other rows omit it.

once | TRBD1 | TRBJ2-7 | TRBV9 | TGTGCCAGCAGCGTAGGGACAGGGGGGCCCTACGAGCAGTACTTC | CASSVGTGGPYEQYF
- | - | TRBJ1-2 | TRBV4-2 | TGTGCCAGCGGCAGGGACTATGGCTACACCTTC | CASGRDYGYTF
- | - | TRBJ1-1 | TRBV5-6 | TGTGCCAGCAGTCAACAGGGCGAAGCTTTCTTT | CASSQQGEAFF
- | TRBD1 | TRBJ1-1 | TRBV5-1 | TGCGCCAGCAGCCCGGGACAGATAACTGAAGCTTTCTTT | CASSPGQITEAFF
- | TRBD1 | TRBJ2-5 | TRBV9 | TGTGCCAGCAGCGAGGGGGACAGGGTCCTTCCTTGGCTGTTCCCGGAGCGTCAAGAGACCCAGTACTTC | CASSEGDRVLPWLFPERQETQYF
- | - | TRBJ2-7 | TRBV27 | TGTGCCAGCAGTACAATTTGGGCCCCGTCCACCTACGAGCAGTACTTC | CASSTIWAPSTYEQYF
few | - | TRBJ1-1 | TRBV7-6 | TGTGCCAGCAGCTTAGGACTTACTACAGGGTTGGACACTGAAGCTTTCTTT | CASSLGLTTGLDTEAFF
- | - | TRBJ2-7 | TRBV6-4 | TGTGCCAGCAGTGAGGGAGCCGACTACGAGCAGTACTTC | CASSEGADYEQYF
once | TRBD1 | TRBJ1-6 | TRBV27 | TGTGCCAGCAGTTCTCCGGGACAGGGATATAATTCACCCCTCCACTTT | CASSSPGQGYNSPLHF
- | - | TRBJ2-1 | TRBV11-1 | TGTGCCAGCAGCTTACTAGCGGAGCAGTTCTTC | CASSLLAEQFF
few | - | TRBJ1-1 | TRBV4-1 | TGCGCCAGCAGCCAAGATCCCACCCTAATGAACACTGAAGCTTTCTTT | CASSQDPTLMNTEAFF
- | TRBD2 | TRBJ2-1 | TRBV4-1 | TGCGCCAGCAGCCCCGCGGGGGGGCTATACAATGAGCAGTTCTTC | CASSPAGGLYNEQFF
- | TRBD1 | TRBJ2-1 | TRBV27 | TGTGCCAGCAGTCTCTGGGACAGTACCTACAATGAGCAGTTCTTC | CASSLWDSTYNEQFF
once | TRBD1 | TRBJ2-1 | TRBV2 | TGTGCCAGCAGGTGGGTCGAGACAGGGACCTACAATGAGCAGTTCTTC | CASRWVETGTYNEQFF
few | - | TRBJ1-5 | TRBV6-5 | TGTGCCAGCAGCGGTGATAGCAATCAGCCCCAGCATTTT | CASSGDSNQPQHF
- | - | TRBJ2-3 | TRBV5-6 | TGTGCCAGCAGCCCGGAGGCAGATACGCAGTATTTT | CASSPEADTQYF
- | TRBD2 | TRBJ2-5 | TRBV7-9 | TGTGCCAGCAGCATTAGCGGGGGAGAGACCCAGTACTTC | CASSISGGETQYF
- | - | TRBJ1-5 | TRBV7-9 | TGTGCCAGCAGCTCATGGGACAAAAATCAGCCCCAGCATTTT | CASSSWDKNQPQHF
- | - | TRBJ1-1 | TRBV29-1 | TGCAGCGTTGATTCGGACTCCAACACTGAAGCTTTCTTT | CSVDSDSNTEAFF
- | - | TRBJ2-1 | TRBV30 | TGTGCCTGGAGAAGGGAAGACGGGAGTTACAATGAGCAGTTCTTC | CAWRREDGSYNEQFF
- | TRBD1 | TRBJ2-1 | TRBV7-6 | TGTGCCAGCAGCGGGGACAGGGACAATGAGCAGTTCTTC | CASSGDRDNEQFF
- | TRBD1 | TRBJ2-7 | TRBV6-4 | TGTGCCGGCAGACAGGGATATTTGGACGAGCAGTACTTC | CAGRQGYLDEQYF
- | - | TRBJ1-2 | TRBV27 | TGTGCCAGCAGTTTATCGGGGAGGGGATTTGACTACACCTTC | CASSLSGRGFDYTF
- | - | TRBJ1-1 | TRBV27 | TGTGCCAGCAGTTTATCTCCCTTCACTGAAGCTTTCTTT | CASSLSPFTEAFF
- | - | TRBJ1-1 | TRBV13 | TGTGCCAGCAGCTACAGCGGGCTCAGTGAAGCTTTCTTT | CASSYSGLSEAFF
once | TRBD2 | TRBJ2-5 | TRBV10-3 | TGTGCCATCAGTGTTAGCGGGGGGCCTCAGGAGACCCAGTACTTC | CAISVSGGPQETQYF
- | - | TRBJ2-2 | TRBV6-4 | TGTGCCAGCACCGACACAAACACCGGGGAGCTGTTTTTT | CASTDTNTGELFF
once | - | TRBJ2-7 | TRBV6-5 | TGTGCCAGCAGTTACTCGGGGGCCCGCGAGCAGTACTTC | CASSYSGAREQYF
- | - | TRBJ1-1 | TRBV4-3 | TGCGCCAGCAGCCAAGATCCGCTCGGTGGGAACACTGAAGCTTTCTTT | CASSQDPLGGNTEAFF
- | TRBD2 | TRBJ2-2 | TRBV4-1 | TGCGCCAGCAGCCAAGATCCGGGGGGGGTAGGGAACACCGGGGAGCTGTTTTTT | CASSQDPGGVGNTGELFF
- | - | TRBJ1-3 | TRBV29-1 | TGCAGCGGGGTGACAGTCGACTCTGGAAACACCATATATTTT | CSGVTVDSGNTIYF
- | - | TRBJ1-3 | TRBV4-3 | TGCGCCAGCAGAGGGGGGGAGGAAAACACCATATATTTT | CASRGGEENTIYF
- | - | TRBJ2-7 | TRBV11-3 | TGTGCCAGCAGCTCCACGCCCAGCTCCTACGAGCAGTACTTC | CASSSTPSSYEQYF
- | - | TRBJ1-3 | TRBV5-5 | TGTGCCAGCAGCTTGGAAATCAGGGTGGCTGGAAACACCATATATTTT | CASSLEIRVAGNTIYF
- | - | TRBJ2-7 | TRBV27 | TGTGCCAGCAGTTCCACAGGGTTGTACGAGCAGTACTTC | CASSSTGLYEQYF
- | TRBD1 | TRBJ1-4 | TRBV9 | TGTGCCAGCAGCCCCGGACAGGGGGAGGGTGAAAAACTGTTTTTT | CASSPGQGEGEKLFF
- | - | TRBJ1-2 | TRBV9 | TGTGCCAGCAGCGTTCTGGGAGCCCACACCTTC | CASSVLGAHTF
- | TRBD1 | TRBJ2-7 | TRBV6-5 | TGTGCCAGCAGTTACTCGAAGGGGACAGCGTACGAGCAGTACTTC | CASSYSKGTAYEQYF
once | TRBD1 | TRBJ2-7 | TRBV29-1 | TGCAGCGTTGTAAACAGGGGATACGAGCAGTACTTC | CSVVNRGYEQYF
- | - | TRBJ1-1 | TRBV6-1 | TGTGCCAGCAGTGAAGCGAGCCTACTCACCACTGAAGCTTTCTTT | CASSEASLLTTEAFF
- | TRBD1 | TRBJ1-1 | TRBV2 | TGTGCCAGTCCAGGACAGGGCTCGCCTGAAGCTTTCTTT | CASPGQGSPEAFF
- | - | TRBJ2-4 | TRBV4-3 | TGCGCCAGCAGCCAAGATTTTTCAGGGTCCAAAAACATTCAGTACTTC | CASSQDFSGSKNIQYF
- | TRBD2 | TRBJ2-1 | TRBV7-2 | TGTGCCAGCAGCCCCATACGGGGGGAATACAATGAGCAGTTCTTC | CASSPIRGEYNEQFF
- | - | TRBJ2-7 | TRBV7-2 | TGTGCCAGCAGCTTAGTGCAGGGGTCCTACGAGCAGTACTTC | CASSLVQGSYEQYF
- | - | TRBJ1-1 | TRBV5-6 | TGTGCCAGCAGTATTATTCGGAGCCGGGGCACTGAAGCTTTCTTT | CASSIIRSRGTEAFF
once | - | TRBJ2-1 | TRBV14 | TGTGCCAGCAGCCAAGAGGCCGTCTCCTACAATGAGCAGTTCTTC | CASSQEAVSYNEQFF
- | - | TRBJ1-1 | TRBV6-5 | TGTGCCAGCAGTTACTCGACAGTAAGGACTGAAGCTTTCTTT | CASSYSTVRTEAFF
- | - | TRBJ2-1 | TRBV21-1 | TGTGCCAGCAGCAAAGCCACTAACCGGGACAGGGGTAATGAGCAGTTCTTC | CASSKATNRDRGNEQFF
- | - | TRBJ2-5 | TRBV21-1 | TGCCGTAGCCAAGAGACCCAGTACTTC | CRSQETQYF
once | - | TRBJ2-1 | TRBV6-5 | TGTGCCAGCAGCCTGGGACACCTAACTTCGAAGTTCTTC | CASSLGHLTSKFF
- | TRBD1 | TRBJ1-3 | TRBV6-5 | TGTGCCAGCAGTTCACGACAGGGGGCGTATGGAAACACCATATATTTT | CASSSRQGAYGNTIYF
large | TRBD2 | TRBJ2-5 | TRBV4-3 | TGCGCCAGCAGCCAAGATCCTAGCGGGGGATCGGAGACCCAGTACTTC | CASSQDPSGGSETQYF
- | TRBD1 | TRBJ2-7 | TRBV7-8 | TGTGCCAGCAGCCCAAGGACAGGCTACGAGCAGTACTTC | CASSPRTGYEQYF
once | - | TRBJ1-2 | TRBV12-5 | TGTGCTAGTGGTTTCAGAAAGGACGGGACTAACTATGGCTACACCTTC | CASGFRKDGTNYGYTF